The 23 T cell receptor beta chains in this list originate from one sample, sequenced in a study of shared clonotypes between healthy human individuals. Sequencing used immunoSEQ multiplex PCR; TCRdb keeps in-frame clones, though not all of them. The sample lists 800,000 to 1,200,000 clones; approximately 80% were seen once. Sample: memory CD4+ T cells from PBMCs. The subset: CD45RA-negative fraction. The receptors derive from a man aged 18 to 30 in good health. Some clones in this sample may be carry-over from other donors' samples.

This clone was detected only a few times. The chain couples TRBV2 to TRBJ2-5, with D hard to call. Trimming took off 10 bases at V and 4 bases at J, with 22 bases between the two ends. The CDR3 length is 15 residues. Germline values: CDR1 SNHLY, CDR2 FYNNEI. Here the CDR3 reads CATTPGILAAETQYF. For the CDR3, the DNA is TGTGCCACAACACCAGGCATTTTAGCTGCAGAGACCCAGTACTTC.

The CDR3 nucleotides read TGCGCCAGCAGCTTGTTCGGGGGCCAGACCTACAATGAGCAGTTCTTC. Protein product: CASSLFGGQTYNEQFF. This sequence joins TRBV5-1 and TRBJ2-1; D tentatively reads TRBD1 or TRBD2 (6 bases each). Trimming took off 1 base at V and 2 bases at J, with 13 bases between the two ends. The CDR3 spans 16 residues. The V gene's germline CDR1 is SGHRS and CDR2 YFSETQ.

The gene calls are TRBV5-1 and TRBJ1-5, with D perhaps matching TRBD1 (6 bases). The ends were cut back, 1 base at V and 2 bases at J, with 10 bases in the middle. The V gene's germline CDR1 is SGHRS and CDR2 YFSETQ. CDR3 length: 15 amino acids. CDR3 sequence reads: CASSLTGIGNQPQHF. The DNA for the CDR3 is TGCGCCAGCAGCTTGACAGGGATCGGCAATCAGCCCCAGCATTTT.

CDR3 DNA: TGTGCCAGCAGTTCTGCATCTACCGGGGAGCTGTTTTTT. Amino acids: CASSSASTGELFF. This chain connects TRBV2 to TRBJ2-2; D not resolved. The CDR3 covers 13 residues. Germline lookup yields CDR1 SNHLY and CDR2 FYNNEI. Trimming removed 5 bases at V and 5 bases at J, with 9 bases between.

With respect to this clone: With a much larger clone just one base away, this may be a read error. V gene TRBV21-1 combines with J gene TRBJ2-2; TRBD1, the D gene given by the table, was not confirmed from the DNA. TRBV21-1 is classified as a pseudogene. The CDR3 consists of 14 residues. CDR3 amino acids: CASSGTGDTGGLFF. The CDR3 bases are TGTGCCAGCAGCGGGACAGGAGACACCGGGGGGCTGTTTTTT.

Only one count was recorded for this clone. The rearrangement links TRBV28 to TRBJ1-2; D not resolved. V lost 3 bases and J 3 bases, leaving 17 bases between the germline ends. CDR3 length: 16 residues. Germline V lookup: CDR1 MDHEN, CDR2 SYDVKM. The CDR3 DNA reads TGTGCCAGCAGTTTGGAGCCAGCCAAAACCTACTATGGCTACACCTTC. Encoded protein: CASSLEPAKTYYGYTF.

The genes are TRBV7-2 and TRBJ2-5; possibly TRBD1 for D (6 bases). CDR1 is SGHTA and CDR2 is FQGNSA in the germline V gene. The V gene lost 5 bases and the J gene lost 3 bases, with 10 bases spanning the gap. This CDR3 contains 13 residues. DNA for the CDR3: TGTGCCAGCAGCACTAGGACAGAAGAGACCCAGTACTTC. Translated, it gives CASSTRTEETQYF.

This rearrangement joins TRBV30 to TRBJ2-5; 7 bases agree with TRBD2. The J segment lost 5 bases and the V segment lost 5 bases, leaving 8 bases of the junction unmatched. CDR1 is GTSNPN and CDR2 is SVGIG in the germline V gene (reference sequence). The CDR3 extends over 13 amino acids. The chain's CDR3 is CAWDHIGGETQYF. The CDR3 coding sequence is TGTGCCTGGGACCACATCGGGGGGGAGACCCAGTACTTC.

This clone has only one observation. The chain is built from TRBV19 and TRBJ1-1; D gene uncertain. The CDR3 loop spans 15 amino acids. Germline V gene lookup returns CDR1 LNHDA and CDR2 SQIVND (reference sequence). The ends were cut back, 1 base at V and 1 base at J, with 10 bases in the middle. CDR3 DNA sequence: TGTGCCAGTAGTATAGTAGGACTGACGAACACTGAAGCTTTCTTT. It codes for CASSIVGLTNTEAFF.

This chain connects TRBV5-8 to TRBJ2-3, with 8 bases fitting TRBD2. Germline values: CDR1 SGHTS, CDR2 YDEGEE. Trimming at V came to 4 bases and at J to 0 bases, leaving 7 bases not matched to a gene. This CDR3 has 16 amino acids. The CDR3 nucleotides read TGTGCCAGCAGCCAAACTAGCGGTACTAGCACAGATACGCAGTATTTT. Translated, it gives CASSQTSGTSTDTQYF. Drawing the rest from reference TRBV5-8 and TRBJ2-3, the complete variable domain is EAGVTQSPTHLIKTRGQQATLRCSPISGHTSVYWYQQALGLGLQFLLWYDEGEERNRGNFPPRFSGRQFPNYSSELNVNALELEDSALYLCASSQTSGTSTDTQYFGPGTRLTVL.

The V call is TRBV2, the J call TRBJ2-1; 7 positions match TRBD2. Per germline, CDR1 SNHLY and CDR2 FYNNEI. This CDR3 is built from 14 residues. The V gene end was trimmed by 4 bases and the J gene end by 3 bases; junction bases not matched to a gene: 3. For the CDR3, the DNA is TGTGCCAGCAGTGCTAGCGGCCTCTACAATGAGCAGTTCTTC. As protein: CASSASGLYNEQFF.

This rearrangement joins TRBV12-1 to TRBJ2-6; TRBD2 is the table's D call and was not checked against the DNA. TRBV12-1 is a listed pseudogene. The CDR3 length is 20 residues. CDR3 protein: CASSSTRWLPLLSGANVLTF. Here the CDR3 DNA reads TGTGCCAGCAGCTCCACTCGGTGGTTGCCCCTCCTATCTGGGGCCAACGTCCTGACTTTC.

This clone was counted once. This CDR3 reads CASSTTGGTEAFF. As DNA, the CDR3 is TGCGCCAGCAGCACAACCGGAGGAACTGAAGCTTTCTTT. The rearrangement uses TRBV5-1 and TRBJ1-1; D gene ambiguous. CDR3 size: 13 residues. Germline CDR1 reads SGHRS; CDR2 reads YFSETQ. Trimming pared 4 bases from V and 5 bases from J, leaving 12 bases between.

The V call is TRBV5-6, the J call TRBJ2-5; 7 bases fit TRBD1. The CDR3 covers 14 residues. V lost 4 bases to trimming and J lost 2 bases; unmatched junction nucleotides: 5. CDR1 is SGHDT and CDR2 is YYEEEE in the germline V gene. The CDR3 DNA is TGTGCCAGCAGCCGAGGACAGGTTCAAGAGACCCAGTACTTC. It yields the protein CASSRGQVQETQYF.

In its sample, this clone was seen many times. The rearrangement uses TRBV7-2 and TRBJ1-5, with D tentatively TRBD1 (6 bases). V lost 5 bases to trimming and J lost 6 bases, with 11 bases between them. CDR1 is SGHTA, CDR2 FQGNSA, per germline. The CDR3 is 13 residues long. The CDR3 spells CASSIDRFQPQHF. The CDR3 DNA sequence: TGTGCCAGCAGCATAGACAGGTTTCAGCCCCAGCATTTT. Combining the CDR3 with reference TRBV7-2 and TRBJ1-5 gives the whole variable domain GAGVSQSPSNKVTEKGKDVELRCDPISGHTALYWYRQSLGQGLEFLIYFQGNSAPDKSGLPSDRFSAERTGGSVSTLTIQRTQQEDSAVYLCASSIDRFQPQHFGDGTRLSIL.

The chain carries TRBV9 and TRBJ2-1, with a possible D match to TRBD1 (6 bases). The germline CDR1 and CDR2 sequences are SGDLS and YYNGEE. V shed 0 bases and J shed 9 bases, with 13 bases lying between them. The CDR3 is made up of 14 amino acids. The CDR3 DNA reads TGTGCCAGCAGCGTAGTGGGGACAAGGGGTGAGCAGTTCTTC. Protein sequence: CASSVVGTRGEQFF.

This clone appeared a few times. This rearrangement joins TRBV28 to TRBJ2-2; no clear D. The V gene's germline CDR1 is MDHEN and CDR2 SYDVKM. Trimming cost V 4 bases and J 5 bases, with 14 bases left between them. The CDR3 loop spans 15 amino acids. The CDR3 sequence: CASSSVLSRTGELFF. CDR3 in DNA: TGTGCCAGCAGTTCGGTACTTTCTAGGACCGGGGAGCTGTTTTTT.

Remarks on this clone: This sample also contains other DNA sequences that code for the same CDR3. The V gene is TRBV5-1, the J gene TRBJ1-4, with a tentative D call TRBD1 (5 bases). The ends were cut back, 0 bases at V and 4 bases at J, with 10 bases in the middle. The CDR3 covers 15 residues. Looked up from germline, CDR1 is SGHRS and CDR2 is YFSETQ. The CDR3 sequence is CASSLVGGINEKLFF. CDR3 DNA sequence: TGCGCCAGCAGCTTGGTGGGGGGTATTAATGAAAAACTGTTTTTT.

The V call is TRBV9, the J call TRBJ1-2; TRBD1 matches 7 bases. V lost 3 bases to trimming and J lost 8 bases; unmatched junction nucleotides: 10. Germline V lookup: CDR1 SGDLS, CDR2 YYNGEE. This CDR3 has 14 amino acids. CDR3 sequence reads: CASSAPQGNKGYTF. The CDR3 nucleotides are TGTGCCAGCAGCGCCCCACAGGGGAATAAGGGCTACACCTTC.

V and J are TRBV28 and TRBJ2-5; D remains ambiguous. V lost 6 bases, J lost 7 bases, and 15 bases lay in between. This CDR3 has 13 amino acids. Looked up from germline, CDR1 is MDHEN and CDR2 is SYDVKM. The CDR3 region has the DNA TGTGCCAGCAGGGCCTTCCGAGAAGGGACCCAGTACTTC. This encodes CASRAFREGTQYF.

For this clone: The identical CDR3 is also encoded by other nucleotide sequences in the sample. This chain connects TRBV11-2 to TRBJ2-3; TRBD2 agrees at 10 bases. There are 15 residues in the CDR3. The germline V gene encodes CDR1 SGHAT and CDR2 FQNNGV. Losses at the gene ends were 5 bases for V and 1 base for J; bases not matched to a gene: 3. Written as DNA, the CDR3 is TGTGCCAGCAGCCTAAGCGGGAGGGGCACAGATACGCAGTATTTT. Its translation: CASSLSGRGTDTQYF.

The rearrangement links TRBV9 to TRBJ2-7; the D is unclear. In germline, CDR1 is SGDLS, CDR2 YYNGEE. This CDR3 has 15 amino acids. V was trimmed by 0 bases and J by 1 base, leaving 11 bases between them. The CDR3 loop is CASSVASVSSYEQYF. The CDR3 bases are TGTGCCAGCAGCGTAGCATCGGTTTCTTCCTACGAGCAGTACTTC.

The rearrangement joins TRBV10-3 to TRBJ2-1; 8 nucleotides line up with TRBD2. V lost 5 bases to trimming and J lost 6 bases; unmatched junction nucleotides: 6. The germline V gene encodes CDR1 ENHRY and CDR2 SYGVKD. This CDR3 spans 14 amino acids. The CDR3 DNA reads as TGTGCCATCAGTAGCGGGAGTAGCCGCAATGAGCAGTTCTTC. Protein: CAISSGSSRNEQFF.